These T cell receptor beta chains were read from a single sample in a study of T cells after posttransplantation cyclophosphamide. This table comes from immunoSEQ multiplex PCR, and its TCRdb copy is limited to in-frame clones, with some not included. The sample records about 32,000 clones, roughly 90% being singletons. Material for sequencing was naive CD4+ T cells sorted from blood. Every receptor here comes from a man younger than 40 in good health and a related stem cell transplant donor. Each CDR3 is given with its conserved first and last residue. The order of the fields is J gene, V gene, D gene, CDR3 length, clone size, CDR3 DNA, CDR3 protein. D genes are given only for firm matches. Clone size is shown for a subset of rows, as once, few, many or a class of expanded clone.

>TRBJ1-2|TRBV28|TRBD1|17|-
TGTGCCAGCAGCACCCTCAGGGGCAGGGGGATTGTCTATGGCTACACCTTC
CASSTLRGRGIVYGYTF
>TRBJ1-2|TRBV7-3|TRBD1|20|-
TGTGCCAGCAGCTTAAGCGGGCGGGGGACAGGGGTCCGCGCTAACTATGGCTACACCTTC
CASSLSGRGTGVRANYGYTF
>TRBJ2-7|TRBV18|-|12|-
TGTGCCAGCTCCCCGGGGTCCCACGAGCAGTACTTC
CASSPGSHEQYF
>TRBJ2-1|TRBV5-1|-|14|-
TGCGCCAGCAGCCCGGGGCTGTCCGGGAGTGAGCAGTTCTTC
CASSPGLSGSEQFF
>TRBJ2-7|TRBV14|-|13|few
TGTGCCAGCAGCCAAGTCTCCCTCTACGAGCAGTACTTC
CASSQVSLYEQYF
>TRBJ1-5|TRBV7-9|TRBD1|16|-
TGTGCCAGCAGCTTAGCGTTTGGGACAGGGGAACAGCCCCAGCATTTT
CASSLAFGTGEQPQHF
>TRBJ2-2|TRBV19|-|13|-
TGTGCCAGTAGTAGAGTAAATCCGGGGGAGCTGTTTTTT
CASSRVNPGELFF
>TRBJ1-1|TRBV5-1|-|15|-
TGCGCCAGCAGCTTGGGACAGGTCGTGAACACTGAAGCTTTCTTT
CASSLGQVVNTEAFF
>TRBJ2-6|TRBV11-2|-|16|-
TGTGCCAGCAGCTTAGTTGGAGCCTCTGGGGCCAACGTCCTGACTTTC
CASSLVGASGANVLTF
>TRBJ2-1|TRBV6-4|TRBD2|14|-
TGTGCCAGCAGTAGGAGCGGGGGGGCCAATGAGCAGTTCTTC
CASSRSGGANEQFF
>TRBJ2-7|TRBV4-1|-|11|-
TGCGCCAGCAGCCAAATCCGCGAGCAGTACTTC
CASSQIREQYF
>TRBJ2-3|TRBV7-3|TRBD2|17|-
TGTGCCAGCAGCTTAATCGGCGGGGGGGTGGGCACAGATACGCAGTATTTT
CASSLIGGGVGTDTQYF
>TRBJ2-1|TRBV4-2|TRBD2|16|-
TGTGCCAGCAGCCATGGGGTCCCTAGCGGGGTAGGTGAGCAGTTCTTC
CASSHGVPSGVGEQFF
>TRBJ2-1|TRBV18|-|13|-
TGTGCCAGCTCCACAAGACAGACTAATGAGCAGTTCTTC
CASSTRQTNEQFF
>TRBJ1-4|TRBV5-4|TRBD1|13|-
TGTGCCTATGCACGGGACAGGAGGGAAAAACTGTTTTTT
CAYARDRREKLFF
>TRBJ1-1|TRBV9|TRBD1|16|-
TGTGCCAGCAGCCCGCGGACAGGGGACGGAAACACTGAAGCTTTCTTT
CASSPRTGDGNTEAFF
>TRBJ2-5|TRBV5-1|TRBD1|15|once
TGCGCCAGCAGCTTGGAAGGGACAGCCCAAGAGACCCAGTACTTC
CASSLEGTAQETQYF
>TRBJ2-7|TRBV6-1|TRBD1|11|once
TGTGCCAGCAGTTACAGGGGTCAGCAGTACTTC
CASSYRGQQYF
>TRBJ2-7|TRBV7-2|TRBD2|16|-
TGTGCCAGCAGCTTTATGCCGGGGGGGAGCTCCTACGAGCAGTACTTC
CASSFMPGGSSYEQYF
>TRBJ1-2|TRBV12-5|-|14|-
TGTGCTAGTGGTTTGGTAAACGACATCTATGGCTACACCTTC
CASGLVNDIYGYTF
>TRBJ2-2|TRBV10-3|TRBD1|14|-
TGTGCCATCAGGGGGACAGGGAACACCGGGGAGCTGTTTTTT
CAIRGTGNTGELFF
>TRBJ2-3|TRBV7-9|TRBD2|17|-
TGTGCCAGCAGTATAGGACTAGCGGGGGGGAGCACAGATACGCAGTATTTT
CASSIGLAGGSTDTQYF
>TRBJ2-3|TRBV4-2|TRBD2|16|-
TGTGCCAGCAGCCAAGTAGCGGGGTCTGTGGGGAATACGCAGTATTTT
CASSQVAGSVGNTQYF
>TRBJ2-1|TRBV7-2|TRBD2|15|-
TGTGCCAGCAGCGGCCTAGCGGGGGACTTCGGGGAGCAGTTCTTC
CASSGLAGDFGEQFF
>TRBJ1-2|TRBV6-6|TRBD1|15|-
TGTGCCAGCAGTTACCACCCCCGGGACAGGGGCGGCTACACCTTC
CASSYHPRDRGGYTF
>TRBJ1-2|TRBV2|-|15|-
TGTGCCAGCAGTGATAGACAGGAGATTATCTATGGCTACACCTTC
CASSDRQEIIYGYTF
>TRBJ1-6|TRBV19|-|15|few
TGTGCCAGTAGAACCGATGTAGGTGCGGCTTCACCCCTCCACTTT
CASRTDVGAASPLHF
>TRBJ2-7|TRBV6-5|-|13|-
TGTGCCAGCAGGCTCCGGGAAGCCTACGAGCAGTACTTC
CASRLREAYEQYF
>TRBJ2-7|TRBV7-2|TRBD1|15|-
TGTGCCAGCAGCTTAATGGGACAGGGGTCCCACGAGCAGTACTTC
CASSLMGQGSHEQYF
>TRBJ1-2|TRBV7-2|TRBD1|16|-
TGTGCCAGCACCCCTGCACGGGCCGGGACAGGCTATGGCTACACCTTC
CASTPARAGTGYGYTF
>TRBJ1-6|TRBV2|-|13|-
TGTGCCAGCAGTGTACAGGGTCTGGGGCCCCTCCACTTT
CASSVQGLGPLHF
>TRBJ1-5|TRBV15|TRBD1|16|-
TGTGCCACCAGCACAAAGGACAGGGTAAGCAATCAGCCCCAGCATTTT
CATSTKDRVSNQPQHF
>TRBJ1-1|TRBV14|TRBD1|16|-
TGTGCCAGCGGCTCCGCGACAGGGGGAATATTCACTGAAGCTTTCTTT
CASGSATGGIFTEAFF
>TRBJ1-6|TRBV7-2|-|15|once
TGTGCCAGCAGATATCGACAGGCGGATAATTCACCCCTCCACTTT
CASRYRQADNSPLHF
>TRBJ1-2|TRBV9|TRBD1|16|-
TGTGCCAGCAGCCTACACCCGGACAGGATTAACTATGGCTACACCTTC
CASSLHPDRINYGYTF
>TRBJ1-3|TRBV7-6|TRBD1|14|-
TGTGCCAGCAGCCTCCGGACAGGGGAAAACACCATATATTTT
CASSLRTGENTIYF
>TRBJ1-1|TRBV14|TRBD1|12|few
TGTGCCAGCAGCCACCCGGGGACAGGGGCTTTCTTT
CASSHPGTGAFF
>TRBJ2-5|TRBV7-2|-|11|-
TGTGCCAGCAGTATACAAGAGACCCAGTACTTC
CASSIQETQYF
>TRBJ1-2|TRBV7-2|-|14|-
TGTGCCAGCAGCTTAGCTGGGGGCAACTATGGCTACACCTTC
CASSLAGGNYGYTF
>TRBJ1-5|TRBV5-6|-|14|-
TGTGCCAGCAGCATACGGTCCCGGGGGCAGCCCCAGCATTTT
CASSIRSRGQPQHF
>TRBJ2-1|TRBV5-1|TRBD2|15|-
TGCGCCAGCAGCCCGGGACTAGCGGGGTACAATGAGCAGTTCTTC
CASSPGLAGYNEQFF
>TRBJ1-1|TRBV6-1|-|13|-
TGTGCCAGCAGAATGGACAGAAACACTGAAGCTTTCTTT
CASRMDRNTEAFF
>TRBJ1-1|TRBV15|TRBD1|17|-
TGTGCCACCAGCAGAGATCGGGACAGGGGTCCTTATAGTGAAGCTTTCTTT
CATSRDRDRGPYSEAFF
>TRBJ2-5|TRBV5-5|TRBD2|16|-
TGTGCCAGCAGCTTGGGGTTGCGGGAGACACAAGAGACCCAGTACTTC
CASSLGLRETQETQYF
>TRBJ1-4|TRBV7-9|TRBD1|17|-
TGTGCCAGCAGCCGCGACAGGGTATCCTCTATTAACGAAAAACTGTTTTTT
CASSRDRVSSINEKLFF
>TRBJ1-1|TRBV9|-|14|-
TGTGCCAGCAGCGTAGGGGGGCAGTCTTCAGGTGCTTTCTTT
CASSVGGQSSGAFF
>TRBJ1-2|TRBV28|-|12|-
TGTGCCAGCAGCCCCTTGAGCTATGGCTACACCTTC
CASSPLSYGYTF
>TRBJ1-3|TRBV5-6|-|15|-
TGTGCCAGCAGATGGGGAGGAACGGCTGGAAACACCATATATTTT
CASRWGGTAGNTIYF
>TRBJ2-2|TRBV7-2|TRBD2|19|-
TGTGCCAGCAGCTTAGCCCCCGGGACTAGCGGGGGGAACACCGGGGAGCTGTTTTTT
CASSLAPGTSGGNTGELFF
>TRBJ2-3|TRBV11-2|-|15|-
TGTGCCAGCAGCTTAGTAACGGGTAGCACAGATACGCAGTATTTT
CASSLVTGSTDTQYF
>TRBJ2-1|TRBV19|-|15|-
TGTGCCAGTAGTATTAGCGTCAGCTCCTACAATGAGCAGTTCTTC
CASSISVSSYNEQFF
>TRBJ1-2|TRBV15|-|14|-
TGTGCCACCAGCAGGCCAGGTTTTAACTATGGCTACACCTTC
CATSRPGFNYGYTF
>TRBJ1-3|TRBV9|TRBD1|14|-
TGTGCCAGCAGCTCCTGGACAGGGCTAAACACCATATATTTT
CASSSWTGLNTIYF
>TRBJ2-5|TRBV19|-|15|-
TGTGCCAGTAGTCCCCGGGTCTTTAACCAAGAGACCCAGTACTTC
CASSPRVFNQETQYF